The present entry profiles one T cell receptor beta chain with its context. The protocol was immunoSEQ multiplex PCR, while the TCRdb copy is restricted to in-frame clones and leaves out a portion. The sample has some 100,000 clones; just over 85% are singletons. These data come from a study of control samples from healthy donors and cancer patients. V was clipped by 4 bases and J by 6 bases, with 11 bases between them. Germline lookup yields CDR1 SGHKS and CDR2 YYEKEE (reference sequence). The CDR3 has 13 residues. The V call is TRBV5-5, the J call TRBJ1-5, with a tentative D call TRBD1 (5 bases). This TCR was sampled from a man younger than 40 in good health. The specimen was blood. The DNA for the CDR3 is TGTGCCAGCAGCCCGTCAGGGAGTCAGCCCCAGCATTTT. Translation: CASSPSGSQPQHF.